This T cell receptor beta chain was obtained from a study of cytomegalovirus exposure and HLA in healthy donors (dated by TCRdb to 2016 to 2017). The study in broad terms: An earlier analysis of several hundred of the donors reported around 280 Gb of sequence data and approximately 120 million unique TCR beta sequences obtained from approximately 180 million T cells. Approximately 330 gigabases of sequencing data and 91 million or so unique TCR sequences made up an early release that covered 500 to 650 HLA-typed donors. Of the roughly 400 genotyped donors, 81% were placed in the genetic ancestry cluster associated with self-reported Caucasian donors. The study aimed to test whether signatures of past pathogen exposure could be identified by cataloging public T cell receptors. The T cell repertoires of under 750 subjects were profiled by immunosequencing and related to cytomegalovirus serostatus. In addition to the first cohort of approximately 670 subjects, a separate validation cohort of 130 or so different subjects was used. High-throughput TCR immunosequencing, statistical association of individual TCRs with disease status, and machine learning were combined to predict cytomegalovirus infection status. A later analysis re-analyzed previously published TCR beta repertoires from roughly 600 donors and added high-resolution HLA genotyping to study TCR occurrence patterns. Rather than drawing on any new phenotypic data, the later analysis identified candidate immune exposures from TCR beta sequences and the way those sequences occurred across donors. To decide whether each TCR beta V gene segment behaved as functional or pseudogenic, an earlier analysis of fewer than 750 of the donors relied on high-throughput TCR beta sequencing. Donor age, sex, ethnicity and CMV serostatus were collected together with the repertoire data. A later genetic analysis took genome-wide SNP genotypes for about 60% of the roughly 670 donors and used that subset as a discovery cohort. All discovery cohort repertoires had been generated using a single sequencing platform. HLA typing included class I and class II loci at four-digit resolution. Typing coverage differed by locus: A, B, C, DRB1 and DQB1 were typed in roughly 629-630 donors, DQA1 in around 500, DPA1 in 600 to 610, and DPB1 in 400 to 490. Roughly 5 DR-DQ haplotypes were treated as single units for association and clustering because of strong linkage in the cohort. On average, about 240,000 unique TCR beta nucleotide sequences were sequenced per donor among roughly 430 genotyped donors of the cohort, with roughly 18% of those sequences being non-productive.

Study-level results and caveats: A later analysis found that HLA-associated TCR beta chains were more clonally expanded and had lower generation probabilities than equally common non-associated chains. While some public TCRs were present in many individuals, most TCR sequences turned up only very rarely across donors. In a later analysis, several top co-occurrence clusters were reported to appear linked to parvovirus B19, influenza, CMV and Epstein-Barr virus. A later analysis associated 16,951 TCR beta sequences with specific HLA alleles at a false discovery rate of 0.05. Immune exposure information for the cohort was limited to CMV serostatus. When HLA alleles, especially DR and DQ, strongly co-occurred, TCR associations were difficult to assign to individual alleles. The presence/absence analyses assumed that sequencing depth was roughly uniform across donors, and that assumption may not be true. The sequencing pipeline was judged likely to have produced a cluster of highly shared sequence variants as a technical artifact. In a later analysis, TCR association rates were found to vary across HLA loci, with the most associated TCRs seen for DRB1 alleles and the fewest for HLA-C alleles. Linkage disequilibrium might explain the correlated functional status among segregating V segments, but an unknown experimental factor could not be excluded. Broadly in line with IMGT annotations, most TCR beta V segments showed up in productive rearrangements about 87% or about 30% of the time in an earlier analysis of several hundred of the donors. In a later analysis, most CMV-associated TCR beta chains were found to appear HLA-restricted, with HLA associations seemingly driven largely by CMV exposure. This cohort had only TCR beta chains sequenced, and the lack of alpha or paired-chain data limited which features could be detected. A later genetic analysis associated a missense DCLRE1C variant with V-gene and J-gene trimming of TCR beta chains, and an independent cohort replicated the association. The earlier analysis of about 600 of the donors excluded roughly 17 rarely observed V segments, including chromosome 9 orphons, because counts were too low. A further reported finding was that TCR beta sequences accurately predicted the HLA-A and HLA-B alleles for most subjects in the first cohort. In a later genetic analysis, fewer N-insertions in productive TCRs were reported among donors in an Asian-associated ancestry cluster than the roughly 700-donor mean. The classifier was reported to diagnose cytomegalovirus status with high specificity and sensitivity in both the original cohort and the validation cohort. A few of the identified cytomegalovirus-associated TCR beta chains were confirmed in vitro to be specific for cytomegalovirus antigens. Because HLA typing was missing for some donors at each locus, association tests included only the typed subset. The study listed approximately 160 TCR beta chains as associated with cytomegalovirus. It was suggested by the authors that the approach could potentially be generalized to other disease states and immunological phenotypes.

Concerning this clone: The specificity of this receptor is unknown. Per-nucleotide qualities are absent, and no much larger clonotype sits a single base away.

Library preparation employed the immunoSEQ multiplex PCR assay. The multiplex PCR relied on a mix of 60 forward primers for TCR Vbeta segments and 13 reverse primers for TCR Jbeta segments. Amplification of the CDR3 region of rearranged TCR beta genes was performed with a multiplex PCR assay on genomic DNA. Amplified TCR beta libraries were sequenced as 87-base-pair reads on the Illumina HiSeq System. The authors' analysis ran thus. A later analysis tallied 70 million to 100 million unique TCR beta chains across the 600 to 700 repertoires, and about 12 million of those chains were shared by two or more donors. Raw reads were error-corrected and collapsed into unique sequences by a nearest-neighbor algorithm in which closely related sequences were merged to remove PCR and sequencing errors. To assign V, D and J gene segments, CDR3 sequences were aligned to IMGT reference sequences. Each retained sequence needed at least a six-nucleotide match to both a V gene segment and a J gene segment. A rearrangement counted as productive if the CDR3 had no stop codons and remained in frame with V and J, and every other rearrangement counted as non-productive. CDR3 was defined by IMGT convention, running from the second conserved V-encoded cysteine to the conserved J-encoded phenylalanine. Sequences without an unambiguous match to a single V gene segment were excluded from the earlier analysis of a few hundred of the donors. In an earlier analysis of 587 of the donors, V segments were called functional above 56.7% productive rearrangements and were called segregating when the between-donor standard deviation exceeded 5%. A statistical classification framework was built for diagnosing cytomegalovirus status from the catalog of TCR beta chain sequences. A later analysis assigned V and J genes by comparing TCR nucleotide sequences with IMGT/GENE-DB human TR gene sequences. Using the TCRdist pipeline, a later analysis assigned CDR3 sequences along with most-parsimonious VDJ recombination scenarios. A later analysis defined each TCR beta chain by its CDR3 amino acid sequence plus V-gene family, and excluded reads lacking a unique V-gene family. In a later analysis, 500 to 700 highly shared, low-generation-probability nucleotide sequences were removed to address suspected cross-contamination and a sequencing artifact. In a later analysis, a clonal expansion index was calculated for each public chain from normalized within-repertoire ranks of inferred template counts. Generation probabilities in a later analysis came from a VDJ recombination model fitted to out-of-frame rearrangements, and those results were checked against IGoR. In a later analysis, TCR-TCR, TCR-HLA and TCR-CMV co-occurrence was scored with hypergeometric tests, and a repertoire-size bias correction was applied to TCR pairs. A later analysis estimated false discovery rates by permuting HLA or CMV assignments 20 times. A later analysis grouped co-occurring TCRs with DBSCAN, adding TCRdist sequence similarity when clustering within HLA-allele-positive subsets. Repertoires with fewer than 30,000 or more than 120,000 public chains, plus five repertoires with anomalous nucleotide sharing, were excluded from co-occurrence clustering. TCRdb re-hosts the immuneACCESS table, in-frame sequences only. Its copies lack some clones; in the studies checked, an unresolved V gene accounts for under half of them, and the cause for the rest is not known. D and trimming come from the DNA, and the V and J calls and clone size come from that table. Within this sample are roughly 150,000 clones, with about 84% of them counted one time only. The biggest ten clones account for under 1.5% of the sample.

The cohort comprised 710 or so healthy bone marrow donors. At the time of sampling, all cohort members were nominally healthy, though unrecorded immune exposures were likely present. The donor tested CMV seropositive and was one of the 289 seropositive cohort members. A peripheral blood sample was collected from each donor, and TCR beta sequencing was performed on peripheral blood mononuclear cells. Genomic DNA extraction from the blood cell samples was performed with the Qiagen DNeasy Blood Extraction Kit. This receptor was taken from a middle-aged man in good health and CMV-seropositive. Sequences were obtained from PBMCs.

The CDR3: CASSPGTGVGNEQFF. The bases are TGTGCCAGCAGCCCGGGGACAGGGGTTGGGAATGAGCAGTTCTTC. In this chain, TRBV7-9 is recombined with TRBJ2-1, with TRBD1 identical over 10 junction bases. The germline V gene (reference sequence) gives CDR1 as SEHNR and CDR2 as FQNEAQ. Germline trimming amounts to 5 bases on V and 7 bases on J, with 8 as the count of junction bases outside the gene matches. Including the terminal cysteine and phenylalanine, the CDR3 comprises 15 residues. The retained sequence is limited to the CDR3, 45 bases, with the frame set at the first base.